What follows describes a single T cell receptor (beta chain). Its target is unknown. Approximately 40,000 genome equivalents of blood DNA were amplified for TRB. This entry is derived from a study of T cell clusters in autoimmune cytopenias. The overall study: The median distinct TRB clonotype count was around 2,400 per sample, from a median roughly 55,000 reads. Findings of the study overall: Compared with active autoimmune hepatitis patients, healthy donors showed about 3-fold more exclusive TRB clusters. TRB repertoire shifts in secondary cytopenia and chronic lymphocytic leukemia mostly reflected lymphoma, not autoimmunity. Functional roles of the in silico T cell clusters still await experimental validation.

The CDR3 is 14 residues long. Germline V CDR1 and CDR2: KGHDR, SFDVKD. TRB rearrangements were amplified by touch-down multiplex PCR with mixed TRB-A/B primers. For each CDR3 protein, TCRdb gives one entry from its re-call of the multiplex PCR reads, without DNA. The sample data list approximately 8,100 distinct CDR3 sequences. The rearrangement joins TRBV24-1 to TRBJ1-2; TCRdb calls TRBD1, which cannot be checked without DNA. The specimen sequenced was peripheral blood. The source is a human donor with an autoimmune cytopenia or autoimmune hepatitis (not recorded which). The CDR3: CATSARQGSYGYTF.